This TCR beta chain was sequenced during a study of T cell responses to AZD1222 COVID-19 vaccine. Germline V gene data show CDR1 as GTSNPN and CDR2 as SVGIG (reference sequence). Trimming removed 4 bases from V and 4 bases from J, with 13 bases in between. The CDR3 is 14 residues long. Clones were read by immunoSEQ multiplex PCR, and TCRdb kept only the in-frame ones, dropping some. The table includes under 150,000 clones, around nine tenths detected once. Source: peripheral blood, taken 28 days after the second AZD1222 dose. The chain links TRBV30 to TRBJ2-2, with TRBD1 as a possible D gene (6 bases). This sequence was found in an adult who received the AZD1222 COVID-19 vaccine. The CDR3 loop is CAWTLGAGTGELFF. The CDR3 DNA reads TGTGCCTGGACCCTGGGGGCAGGCACCGGGGAGCTGTTTTTT. The whole variable domain, filled in from reference TRBV30 and TRBJ2-2, reads SQTIHQWPATLVQPVGSPLSLECTVEGTSNPNLYWYRQAAGRGLQLLFYSVGIGQISSEVPQNLSASRPQDRQFILSSKKLLLSDSGFYLCAWTLGAGTGELFFGEGSRLTVL.